The 29 T cell receptor beta chains given below trace back to one sample, sequenced in a study of shared clonotypes between healthy human individuals. The repertoire was sequenced with immunoSEQ multiplex PCR; TCRdb's copy has only in-frame clones and lacks some. The table has over a million clones, approximately 78% seen once. Sequencing was performed on memory CD4+ T cells from PBMCs. Subset specified: CD45RA-negative fraction. These receptor sequences come from a man younger than 30 in good health. Some clones in this sample may be carry-over from other donors' samples.

This clone is a singleton in its sample. The chain has TRBV23-1 and TRBJ2-1, with 8 bases that match TRBD2. TRBV23-1 is recorded as an ORF, its role being uncertain. The junction had 14 bases not matched to a gene; V was cut back by 8 bases and J by 2 bases. This CDR3 comprises 17 residues. CDR3 loop: CASLQRERGLPYNEQFF. CDR3 coding DNA: TGCGCCAGCCTTCAGCGGGAGCGGGGTTTACCCTACAATGAGCAGTTCTTC.

This rearrangement joins TRBV29-1 to TRBJ1-1; TRBD1 is a possible D gene (5 bases). This CDR3 has 11 residues. Trimming took 4 bases from V and 7 from J, leaving 10 bases between them. CDR1 SQVTM and CDR2 ANQGSEA come from the germline V gene. The CDR3 region has the DNA TGCAGCGTTGCCCGGGGCAGTGAAGCTTTCTTT. Residues: CSVARGSEAFF.

This rearrangement joins TRBV7-2 to TRBJ2-7, with 8 bases that match TRBD1. The CDR3 covers 16 residues. Germline V gene sequence: CDR1 SGHTA, CDR2 FQGNSA. J was trimmed by 4 bases and V by 5 bases; bases with no gene match: 13. CDR3 in amino acids: CASSTGTGSNPYEQYF. The CDR3 nucleotides read TGTGCCAGCAGCACCGGGACAGGCTCAAACCCGTACGAGCAGTACTTC. Full variable domain (missing parts from reference TRBV7-2 and TRBJ2-7): GAGVSQSPSNKVTEKGKDVELRCDPISGHTALYWYRQSLGQGLEFLIYFQGNSAPDKSGLPSDRFSAERTGGSVSTLTIQRTQQEDSAVYLCASSTGTGSNPYEQYFGPGTRLTVT.

This clone was detected ten times or more. The CDR3 loop is CASSPPGLAGVETQYF. The CDR3 nucleotides are TGTGCCAGCAGCCCACCGGGACTAGCGGGAGTCGAGACCCAGTACTTC. The chain joins TRBV7-2 to TRBJ2-5; 14 bases map to TRBD2. The CDR3 totals 16 residues. With 5 bases clipped from V and 5 bases from J, the junction kept 7 bases outside the gene matches. The germline gives CDR1 SGHTA, CDR2 FQGNSA.

The chain links TRBV5-4 to TRBJ1-1; possible D gene TRBD1, 5 bases. This CDR3 is built from 14 residues. Looked up from germline, CDR1 is SGHNT and CDR2 is YYREEE (reference sequence). Deletions cut 1 base from V and 4 bases from J, with 11 bases between. The CDR3 nucleotides are TGTGCCAGCAGCTTGCAGGGTATCGGCACTGAAGCTTTCTTT. Its protein is CASSLQGIGTEAFF.

The chain is built from TRBV4-1 and TRBJ1-1; D is undetermined. V was clipped by 2 bases and J by 4 bases, with 14 bases between them. The CDR3 loop spans 15 amino acids. Germline V gene data show CDR1 as MGHRA and CDR2 as YSYEKL. The CDR3 loop is CASSQSIVQATEAFF. The CDR3 nucleotides are TGCGCCAGCAGCCAAAGTATCGTCCAGGCCACTGAAGCTTTCTTT.

V and J are TRBV29-1 and TRBJ2-2; D might be TRBD1 (5 bases). The CDR3 is 14 residues long. Per germline, CDR1 SQVTM and CDR2 ANQGSEA. Trimming pared 3 bases from V and 2 bases from J, leaving 10 bases between. CDR3 loop: CSVEVQGNTGELFF. In DNA, the CDR3 is TGCAGCGTTGAGGTCCAGGGAAACACCGGGGAGCTGTTTTTT.

The chain is built from TRBV4-2 and TRBJ1-1; D perhaps matches TRBD1 (5 bases). The V end was cut by 3 bases, the J end by 7 bases, with 36 bases between. From germline, CDR1 is LGHNA and CDR2 YNFKEQ. This CDR3 is built from 21 residues. The CDR3 spells CASSQRWGRRYAGGGLSEAFF. In DNA, the CDR3 is TGTGCCAGCAGCCAGCGGTGGGGCAGAAGATATGCGGGGGGTGGTCTCAGTGAAGCTTTCTTT.

This clone occurred many times. This chain links TRBV7-6 with TRBJ1-3; D ambiguous. V was pared by 0 bases and J by 4 bases, with 10 bases between. Germline CDR1 reads SGHVS; CDR2 reads FNYEAQ. The CDR3 runs 15 residues. In DNA, the CDR3 is TGTGCCAGCAGCTTAGCTTCTGGGTCAGGAAACACCATATATTTT. Translating it yields CASSLASGSGNTIYF.

This clone appeared a few times. V is TRBV5-4 and J is TRBJ1-2, with TRBD1 as a possible D gene (5 bases). The V gene lost 3 bases and the J gene lost 7 bases, with 13 bases spanning the gap. The CDR3 runs to 13 residues. CDR1 is SGHNT, CDR2 YYREEE, per germline (reference sequence). CDR3 coding DNA: TGTGCCAGCAGCTCCACAGGTGCCCGTGGCTACACCTTC. Encoded protein: CASSSTGARGYTF.

The chain uses TRBV5-4 and TRBJ2-2, with D possibly matching TRBD1 (5 bases). This CDR3 is 15 amino acids long. Germline CDR1 is SGHNT and CDR2 is YYREEE (reference sequence). The V gene lost 1 base and the J gene lost 4 bases, with 11 bases spanning the gap. The CDR3 loop is CASSLRRVGTGELFF. The CDR3 DNA is TGTGCCAGCAGCTTGCGCAGGGTCGGCACCGGGGAGCTGTTTTTT.

V usage is TRBV28 and J usage is TRBJ2-2; TRBD2 matches 8 bases. Per the germline V gene, CDR1 is MDHEN and CDR2 is SYDVKM. The CDR3 spans 13 residues. V lost 6 bases to trimming and J lost 4 bases; unmatched junction nucleotides: 1. The CDR3 DNA is TGTGCCAGCAGGCGGGGGGCCACCGGGGAGCTGTTTTTT. This translates into CASRRGATGELFF.

The chain links TRBV7-7 to TRBJ2-1; D unclear. Germline assignment: CDR1 SSHAT and CDR2 FNYEAQ (reference sequence). The V end lost 1 base, the J end lost 6 bases, and 7 bases lay between the germline ends. The CDR3 contains 13 residues. In DNA, the CDR3 is TGTGCCAGCAGCTTAGGGACCGTCAATGAGCAGTTCTTC. It yields the protein CASSLGTVNEQFF.

The rearrangement uses TRBV30 and TRBJ2-2; D not certain. Germline lookup yields CDR1 GTSNPN and CDR2 SVGIG (reference sequence). The V gene lost 0 bases and the J gene lost 8 bases, with 13 bases spanning the gap. The CDR3 consists of 14 residues. The CDR3 DNA is TGTGCCTGGAGTGTAGGGCTATCGGCGGGGGAGCTGTTTTTT. This translates into CAWSVGLSAGELFF.

V is TRBV28 and J is TRBJ1-1; maybe TRBD1 (6 bases). Germline V gene sequence: CDR1 MDHEN, CDR2 SYDVKM. Between the trimmed V and J ends, which lost 10 bases and 2 bases, there was a span of 14 bases. The CDR3 runs 13 residues. CDR3: CATYGGLNTEAFF. The CDR3 nucleotides read TGTGCCACCTATGGGGGGCTCAACACTGAAGCTTTCTTT.

In its sample, this clone was seen a few times. V is TRBV2 and J is TRBJ1-2, with unresolved D. The V end lost 8 bases, the J end lost 8 bases, and 9 bases lay between the germline ends. The CDR3 length is 10 residues. Germline values: CDR1 SNHLY, CDR2 FYNNEI. CDR3 protein: CASRTQGYTF. CDR3 DNA: TGTGCCAGCCGCACCCAGGGCTACACCTTC.

The chain carries TRBV2 and TRBJ2-5; TRBD2 aligns across 12 bases. Germline trimming cut 3 bases from V and 9 bases from J; bases unmatched to any gene: 5. There are 14 residues in the CDR3. Per the germline V gene, CDR1 is SNHLY and CDR2 is FYNNEI. CDR3 sequence: CASSDSSGRGAQYF. DNA of the CDR3: TGTGCCAGCAGTGATTCTAGCGGGAGGGGGGCCCAGTACTTC.

The chain has TRBV5-1 and TRBJ1-1; D might be TRBD1 (5 bases). Germline V lookup: CDR1 SGHRS, CDR2 YFSETQ. The CDR3 has 15 residues. With 2 bases removed from V and 5 bases from J, the gap between germline ends came to 16 bases. The CDR3 nucleotides are TGCGCCAGCAGCTTCGTGGGGGGAGGAGGTACTGAAGCTTTCTTT. This encodes CASSFVGGGGTEAFF.

The chain joins TRBV10-3 to TRBJ1-3, with 8 bases fitting TRBD1. CDR1 is ENHRY, CDR2 SYGVKD, per germline. This CDR3 region has 13 residues. Trimming cost V 6 bases and J 3 bases; bases outside gene matches: 1. Written as DNA, the CDR3 is TGTGCCATCAGCGGACAGGGTGGAAACACCATATATTTT. Its translation: CAISGQGGNTIYF.

The J gene is TRBJ1-6, the V gene TRBV7-3; D gene uncertain. The germline gives CDR1 SGHTA, CDR2 FQGTGA. The CDR3 has 14 residues. The ends were cut back, 5 bases at V and 7 bases at J, with 12 bases in the middle. CDR3 in DNA: TGTGCCAGCAGCGTATCGGCCGAAAATTCACCCCTCCACTTT. Its protein product is CASSVSAENSPLHF.

This clone was observed a handful of times. This chain connects TRBV15 to TRBJ2-1; 13 nucleotides align to TRBD2. Losses at the gene ends were 3 bases for V and 15 bases for J; bases not matched to a gene: 5. The CDR3 contains 13 residues. Germline loops: CDR1 LNHNV, CDR2 YYDKDF (reference sequence). The CDR3 is CATSREGLAGRFF. CDR3 sequence (DNA): TGTGCCACCAGCAGGGAGGGACTAGCGGGACGGTTCTTC.

This clone was recorded a few times. The chain recombines TRBV19 with TRBJ2-2; 11 bases fit TRBD2. The germline V gene encodes CDR1 LNHDA and CDR2 SQIVND (reference sequence). This CDR3 is built from 15 residues. The ends lost 7 bases at V and 2 bases at J; junction bases unmatched: 3. CDR3 loop: CASMGLAANTGELFF. In DNA form, the CDR3 reads TGTGCCAGTATGGGACTAGCGGCAAACACCGGGGAGCTGTTTTTT.

The chain recombines TRBV6-6 with TRBJ2-3; D unresolved. The V end was cut by 7 bases, the J end by 2 bases, with 19 bases between. Germline-derived CDR1 and CDR2 are MNHNY and SVGAGI (reference sequence). The CDR3 runs 16 residues. The CDR3 loop reads CASTQTGLFVTDTQYF. In DNA, the CDR3 is TGTGCCAGCACCCAAACCGGGCTATTCGTCACAGATACGCAGTATTTT.

This rearrangement joins TRBV7-2 to TRBJ2-7; TRBD2 aligns across 12 bases. The germline V gene encodes CDR1 SGHTA and CDR2 FQGNSA. V was pared by 4 bases and J by 4 bases, with 11 bases of the junction left unmatched. The CDR3 extends over 17 amino acids. The CDR3 bases are TGTGCCAGCAGCTGGATGGGGCTAGCGGGAGGGCCGTACGAGCAGTACTTC. Amino acid sequence: CASSWMGLAGGPYEQYF.

Worth noting for this clone: This same CDR3 is encoded by further DNA sequences in the sample. This sequence joins TRBV7-2 and TRBJ1-3, with TRBD1 as a possible D gene (6 bases). V was shortened by 6 bases and J by 2 bases, with 11 bases between the two germline ends. Germline V gene sequence: CDR1 SGHTA, CDR2 FQGNSA. This CDR3 comprises 14 residues. The CDR3 region has the DNA TGTGCCAGCAGTCCGGACAGCCCTGGAAACACCATATATTTT. Translated, it gives CASSPDSPGNTIYF.

This clone was seen just once. The rearrangement uses TRBV5-3 and TRBJ1-3; perhaps TRBD1 as D (5 bases). TRBV5-3 is assigned to the ORF class and has an uncertain function. Trimming pared 4 bases from V and 0 bases from J, leaving 20 bases between. The CDR3 length is 18 residues. As DNA, the CDR3 is TGTGCCAGAAGCCGGCCATCACGATGGGGGTTCTCTGGAAACACCATATATTTT. Translated: CARSRPSRWGFSGNTIYF.

This chain uses TRBV7-3 with TRBJ2-1; D gene unclear. In germline, CDR1 is SGHTA, CDR2 FQGTGA. The V end lost 2 bases, the J end lost 0 bases, and 11 bases lay between the germline ends. The CDR3 has 16 amino acids. In DNA form, the CDR3 reads TGTGCCAGCAGCTTAGAACTCGTGAGCTCCTACAATGAGCAGTTCTTC. It translates to CASSLELVSSYNEQFF. The entire variable domain, with the rest obtained from reference TRBV7-3 and TRBJ2-1, is as follows: GAGVSQTPSNKVTEKGKYVELRCDPISGHTALYWYRQSLGQGPEFLIYFQGTGAADDSGLPNDRFFAVRPEGSVSTLKIQRTERGDSAVYLCASSLELVSSYNEQFFGPGTRLTVL.

This sequence joins TRBV19 and TRBJ2-2, with TRBD2 as a possible D gene (6 bases). Trimming took off 4 bases at V and 5 bases at J, with 20 bases between the two ends. The CDR3 has 17 amino acids. Germline CDR1 LNHDA, CDR2 SQIVND (reference sequence). This chain's CDR3 is CASSTMEGRPRTGELFF. The DNA for the CDR3 is TGTGCCAGTAGTACGATGGAGGGACGTCCGAGAACCGGGGAGCTGTTTTTT.

This chain links TRBV6-1 with TRBJ1-1; D possibly corresponds to TRBD1 (5 bases). CDR3 length equals 17 residues. Germline V gives CDR1 MNHNS, CDR2 SASEGT. V was pared by 1 base and J by 2 bases, with 17 bases between. The CDR3 nucleotides read TGTGCCAGCAGTGAAGAGACACCCCGGGGGGTAAACACTGAAGCTTTCTTT. Its protein product is CASSEETPRGVNTEAFF.